This entry lists 2 T cell receptor beta chains sequenced from one sample in a study of T cells in Graves' hyperthyroidism and ophthalmopathy. Amplified regions were TCR beta CDR3 sequences from RNA transcripts. RT-PCR in the first round (using the HTBI primer set) targeted the TCR CDR3. TCRdb itself ran the multiplex PCR reads through MiXCR, one entry per CDR3 protein. Found here are approximately 640,000 distinct CDR3 sequences, roughly 16% of them singletons; the top ten hold less than 4.5%. Sequencing used blood. The receptors originated from a woman in her 30s with Graves' hyperthyroidism.

This clonotype has ten or more counts. The chain carries TRBV6-5 and TRBJ1-6; D call uncertain. The CDR3 runs 15 residues. Germline lookup yields CDR1 MNHEY and CDR2 SVGAGI. The ends were cut back, 7 bases at V and 0 bases at J, with 10 bases in the middle. CDR3: CASTSLASYNSPLHF. In DNA, the CDR3 is TGTGCCAGCACTTCCCTAGCCTCCTATAATTCACCCCTCCACTTT.

This clonotype was observed a few times. V and J are TRBV7-2 and TRBJ2-3; 12 nucleotides line up with TRBD2. From germline, CDR1 is SGHTA and CDR2 FQGNSA. The CDR3 loop spans 16 amino acids. Trimming took 1 base from V and 6 from J; bases not matched to a gene: 5. CDR3 sequence (DNA): TGTGCCAGCAGCTTAGGCGATCTAGCGGGAGGGGATACGCAGTATTTT. It is translated as CASSLGDLAGGDTQYF. The full variable domain, completed using reference TRBV7-2 and TRBJ2-3, is GAGVSQSPSNKVTEKGKDVELRCDPISGHTALYWYRQSLGQGLEFLIYFQGNSAPDKSGLPSDRFSAERTGGSVSTLTIQRTQQEDSAVYLCASSLGDLAGGDTQYFGPGTRLTVL.